The present T cell receptor (beta chain) was sequenced within a study of blood T cells in healthy people across ages. Regarding the study as a whole: Naive CD4+ cells and diversity were both higher in long-lived donors than in aged donors. Investigators treated diversity estimates from one million T cells as underestimates.

The use of a sample-barcoded 5' primer and a J-beta primer mix characterized a second PCR of roughly 6 to 11 cycles. TCRdb called the 5' RACE reads again in MiXCR, with one record for every CDR3 protein. The repertoire consists of about 620,000 distinct CDR3 sequences, with 52% occurring once and the leading ten covering approximately 13%. In this sample, this clonotype turned up many times. No antigen is known for it. Possible read error: a much larger clone is one base away. CDR3 length: 11 residues. The germline V and J ends were trimmed by 6 bases and 3 bases, with 3 bases remaining between them. Germline CDR1 is MNHEY and CDR2 is SVGEGT.

Sequencing was done on a sample of blood. The rearrangement links TRBV6-2 or TRBV6-3 to TRBJ2-1; D unclear. The clonotype comes from a woman aged 80 or over in good health. The CDR3 loop is CASRVYNEQFF. The CDR3 region has the DNA TGTGCCAGCAGGGTCTACAATGAGCAGTTCTTC.